This entry lists 15 T cell receptor beta chains sequenced from one sample in a study of response to subunit inactivated influenza vaccine listed by TCRdb under 2018. The method behind the library was RT-PCR. Sequencing was performed on an Illumina HiSeq 2500. TCRdb ran its own pipeline on the public reads, namely fastp trimming at Q25 and MiXCR clone calling, and kept in-frame beta chains. Here each entry gathers all rows of one CDR3 protein and keeps the most common genes and DNA. The sample records over 150,000 distinct CDR3 sequences, around 8.8% of which are singletons. Approximately 10% of the sample lies in the top ten. The input for sequencing was non-naive T cells sorted from PBMCs, taken on the day of vaccination. This specimen's cell subset or site label, interpreted: memory T cell fraction. The receptors stem from a man in his forties or fifties who received an inactivated influenza vaccine. Donor details come from another sample of the same person, matched by shared clones.

The J gene is TRBJ2-3, the V gene TRBV20-1, with 7 positions matching TRBD2. The CDR3 is 15 amino acids. V shed 3 bases and J 2 bases; nucleotides not matched to a gene: 8. Per the germline V gene, CDR1 is DFQATT and CDR2 is SNEGSKA (reference sequence). The CDR3: CSASGTTSNTDTQYF. DNA of the CDR3: TGCAGTGCTAGTGGGACTACCAGTAACACAGATACGCAGTATTTT.

This rearrangement joins TRBV11-2 to TRBJ2-2; D is unresolved. V was cut by 4 bases and J by 6 bases, with 6 bases left in between. This CDR3 region has 12 residues. The germline V gene has CDR1 SGHAT and CDR2 FQNNGV. The CDR3 nucleotides read TGTGCCAGCAGCTCGGCCGCCGGGGAGCTGTTTTTT. Encoded protein: CASSSAAGELFF.

This clonotype was detected a few times. The chain links TRBV7-2 to TRBJ2-7; 9 bases are shared with TRBD1. V shed 1 base and J 6 bases; nucleotides not matched to a gene: 7. Looked up from germline, CDR1 is SGHTA and CDR2 is FQGNSA. The length of the CDR3 is 15 residues. DNA of the CDR3: TGTGCCAGCAGCTTAGTTACAGGGGGCGTAGCCGAGCAGTACTTC. As protein: CASSLVTGGVAEQYF.

In this sample, this clonotype turned up many times. The V gene is TRBV12-3 or TRBV12-4, the J gene TRBJ1-1; D gene uncertain. Trimming took off 3 bases at V and 0 bases at J, with 5 bases between the two ends. This CDR3 has 13 residues. DNA of the CDR3: TGTGCCAGCAGTTTTGGACTGAACACTGAAGCTTTCTTT. Protein product: CASSFGLNTEAFF.

This chain uses TRBV5-4 with TRBJ2-7, with a tentative D call TRBD2 (5 bases). The ends were cut back, 4 bases at V and 5 bases at J, with 13 bases in the middle. The CDR3 covers 13 residues. Germline V lookup: CDR1 SGHNT, CDR2 YYREEE (reference sequence). The CDR3 loop reads CASSPGLSNEQYF. The CDR3 DNA reads as TGTGCCAGCAGCCCAGGACTTTCTAACGAGCAGTACTTC.

In regard to this clonotype: One end of the junction fails to match germline, which may point to a read error. CDR3 bases: TGTGCCAGCAGCTTATGGGGGAGCACAGATATGCAGTATTTT. Its protein product is CASSLWGSTDMQYF. The V call is TRBV14, the J call TRBJ2-3; D tentatively fits TRBD1 or TRBD2 (5 bases each). Germline CDR1 and CDR2: SGHDN and FVKESK. CDR3 size: 14 residues.

V usage is TRBV4-1 and J usage is TRBJ2-5; 7 bases agree with TRBD1. CDR1 is MGHRA, CDR2 YSYEKL, per germline. Unmatched junction bases numbered 10, after V lost 6 bases and J lost 3 bases. The CDR3 has 15 amino acids. In DNA, the CDR3 is TGCGCCAGCAGTCTACAGGGGCTACGGGAAGAGACCCAGTACTTC. Its translation is CASSLQGLREETQYF.

Remarks on this clonotype: A read error is possible here, since a much larger clone lies one base away. CDR3 residues: CASSLNQPQHF. CDR3 DNA sequence: TGTGCCAGCAGTTTGAATCAGCCCCAGCATTTT. The rearrangement links TRBV28 to TRBJ1-5, with D uncertain. Germline-derived CDR1 and CDR2 are MDHEN and SYDVKM. Deletions cut 3 bases from V and 4 bases from J, with 1 base between. The CDR3 is 11 residues long.

This clonotype occurred many times. The gene calls are TRBV7-2 and TRBJ2-3, with unresolved D. With 6 bases removed from V and 2 bases from J, the gap between germline ends came to 6 bases. Germline V lookup: CDR1 SGHTA, CDR2 FQGNSA. The CDR3 consists of 12 residues. CDR3 residues: CASRGFTDTQYF. In DNA form, the CDR3 reads TGTGCCAGCAGAGGTTTCACAGATACGCAGTATTTT.

This clonotype came up many times. CDR3 protein: CASSFRHQRNEQYF. The CDR3 coding sequence is TGTGCCAGCAGTTTTCGACACCAACGCAACGAGCAGTACTTC. J is TRBJ2-7 and V is TRBV28; D gene unclear. Trimming took 3 bases from V and 5 from J, leaving 14 bases between them. CDR1 is MDHEN and CDR2 is SYDVKM in the germline V gene. The CDR3 length is 14 residues.

This clonotype was seen many times. The chain carries TRBV12-3 or TRBV12-4 and TRBJ2-2, with 7 positions matching TRBD1. The CDR3 has 14 residues. J lost 6 bases, V lost 6 bases, and 7 bases had no gene match. DNA of the CDR3: TGTGCCAGCAGCCCCTACAGGGGTCCCGGGGAGCTGTTTTTT. Translating it yields CASSPYRGPGELFF.

This clonotype was seen ten or more times. The chain uses TRBV28 and TRBJ2-3; 8 bases align to TRBD1. This CDR3 region has 16 residues. The junction had 14 bases not matched to a gene; V was cut back by 4 bases and J by 8 bases. The V gene's germline CDR1 is MDHEN and CDR2 SYDVKM. The DNA for the CDR3 is TGTGCCAGCAGTTCACCCTCGACAGGGGCGAAGGGTACGCAGTATTTT. Translation gives CASSSPSTGAKGTQYF.

This clonotype has at least ten counts. This sequence joins TRBV20-1 and TRBJ2-3, with D maybe TRBD2 (5 bases). This CDR3 spans 14 amino acids. With 3 bases removed from V and 0 bases from J, the gap between germline ends came to 10 bases. CDR1 DFQATT and CDR2 SNEGSKA come from the germline V gene (reference sequence). CDR3 sequence: CSASGGHSTDTQYF. CDR3 DNA: TGCAGTGCTAGTGGCGGGCACAGCACAGATACGCAGTATTTT.

This clonotype occurred a few times. The CDR3 nucleotides are TGCGCCAGCAGCCCATCATTTGACCGCTCCTACAATGAGCAGTTCTTC. Translation gives CASSPSFDRSYNEQFF. The chain employs TRBV5-1 and TRBJ2-1; D is uncertain. This CDR3 has 16 residues. Per the germline V gene, CDR1 is SGHRS and CDR2 is YFSETQ. V lost 4 bases and J 0 bases, leaving 14 bases between the germline ends.

The rearrangement links TRBV20-1 to TRBJ1-2; 7 positions agree with TRBD1. J gave up 0 bases and V 4 bases, and 2 bases lay outside the gene matches. CDR1 is DFQATT, CDR2 SNEGSKA, per germline (reference sequence). There are 13 residues in the CDR3. CDR3 in DNA: TGCAGTGCTATCGACAGGGCTAACTATGGCTACACCTTC. Translated: CSAIDRANYGYTF.